The 10 T cell receptor beta chains below were found in one sample sequenced in a study of OX40 agonist ivuxolimab in advanced cancers. The table came from immunoSEQ multiplex PCR; TCRdb's copy has only in-frame clones and leaves some out. The table includes more than 50,000 clones, roughly 84% detected once. This specimen was CD4+ or CD8+ T cells sorted from blood, taken in a trial of the OX40 agonist ivuxolimab. These receptor sequences come from an adult with an advanced solid tumor such as melanoma, head and neck, liver or kidney cancer.

The chain uses TRBV30 and TRBJ2-7; 12 bases are shared with TRBD2. The CDR3 length is 14 residues. Losses at the gene ends were 5 bases for V and 4 bases for J; bases not matched to a gene: 6. Looked up from germline, CDR1 is GTSNPN and CDR2 is SVGIG (reference sequence). DNA of the CDR3: TGTGCCTGGGAGACTAGCGGGAGAGTGTACGAGCAGTACTTC. This sequence encodes CAWETSGRVYEQYF. The full variable domain, completed using reference TRBV30 and TRBJ2-7, is SQTIHQWPATLVQPVGSPLSLECTVEGTSNPNLYWYRQAAGRGLQLLFYSVGIGQISSEVPQNLSASRPQDRQFILSSKKLLLSDSGFYLCAWETSGRVYEQYFGPGTRLTVT.

V usage is TRBV18 and J usage is TRBJ2-7; D is possibly TRBD1 (6 bases). The CDR3 totals 16 residues. V lost 5 bases and J lost 2, with 19 bases in between. The germline CDR1 and CDR2 sequences are KGHSH and LQKENI. The DNA of the CDR3 is TGTGCCAGCTCAGAAGCCCGACAGGAGATCACCTACGAGCAGTACTTC. Translation: CASSEARQEITYEQYF.

This chain uses TRBV9 with TRBJ1-1, with D possibly matching TRBD1 (6 bases). The CDR3 runs to 13 residues. Trimming removed 2 bases at V and 5 bases at J, with 10 bases between. Germline V lookup: CDR1 SGDLS, CDR2 YYNGEE. CDR3 loop: CASSVTGLTEAFF. Written as DNA, the CDR3 is TGTGCCAGCAGCGTTACAGGGCTAACTGAAGCTTTCTTT.

This rearrangement joins TRBV13 to TRBJ1-4; D uncertain. V was pared by 0 bases and J by 0 bases, with 2 bases between. Looked up from germline, CDR1 is PRHDT and CDR2 is FYEKMQ (reference sequence). The CDR3 covers 14 residues. The CDR3 sequence is CASSLGATNEKLFF. CDR3 DNA sequence: TGTGCCAGCAGCTTAGGGGCAACTAATGAAAAACTGTTTTTT. The variable domain in full, completed from reference TRBV13 and TRBJ1-4, reads AAGVIQSPRHLIKEKRETATLKCYPIPRHDTVYWYQQGPGQDPQFLISFYEKMQSDKGSIPDRFSAQQFSDYHSELNMSSLELGDSALYFCASSLGATNEKLFFGSGTQLSVL.

The chain couples TRBV6-6 to TRBJ2-7, with D possibly TRBD1 on 6 matching bases. Trimming removed 0 bases at V and 6 bases at J, with 15 bases between. Per germline, CDR1 MNHNY and CDR2 SVGAGI (reference sequence). CDR3 length: 15 residues. CDR3 protein: CASSYSWTDVGEQYF. The CDR3 bases are TGTGCCAGCAGTTACTCTTGGACAGACGTTGGCGAGCAGTACTTC.

The chain combines TRBV7-2 with TRBJ1-5, with a weak D call TRBD1 (5 bases). There are 12 residues in the CDR3. V lost 4 bases and J lost 7, with 8 bases in between. Germline loops: CDR1 SGHTA, CDR2 FQGNSA. The CDR3 region is CASSWGDQPQHF. The CDR3 DNA reads TGTGCCAGCAGCTGGGGGGACCAGCCCCAGCATTTT.

V usage is TRBV4-1 and J usage is TRBJ2-7; D is undetermined. This CDR3 spans 15 amino acids. Trimming removed 1 base from V and 9 bases from J, with 19 bases in between. The germline CDR1 and CDR2 sequences are MGHRA and YSYEKL. The CDR3 DNA is TGCGCCAGCAGCCAAGTCCCAGGACCCCCTAATCTGCAGTACTTC. It specifies CASSQVPGPPNLQYF.

The gene calls are TRBV5-1 and TRBJ2-6, with 9 bases that match TRBD2. The CDR3 extends over 18 amino acids. The J segment lost 0 bases and the V segment lost 0 bases, leaving 4 bases of the junction unmatched. The germline CDR1 and CDR2 sequences are SGHRS and YFSETQ. In DNA form, the CDR3 reads TGCGCCAGCAGCTTGGGACTAGCGGTAAGCTCTGGGGCCAACGTCCTGACTTTC. Amino acid sequence: CASSLGLAVSSGANVLTF.

The V call is TRBV14, the J call TRBJ1-1; TRBD1 matches at 7 bases. V was pared by 0 bases and J by 1 base, with 14 bases of the junction left unmatched. The CDR3 is made up of 19 amino acids. The germline V gene has CDR1 SGHDN and CDR2 FVKESK. The CDR3 region has the DNA TGTGCCAGCAGCCAAGAGGCGACAGGGCGGGTATTAGCGAACACTGAAGCTTTCTTT. Translating it yields CASSQEATGRVLANTEAFF.

The CDR3 bases are TGTGCCAGCAGTTTATGGGGAGGTGGACCGCTCACCGGGGAGCTGTTTTTT. It translates to CASSLWGGGPLTGELFF. The chain employs TRBV28 and TRBJ2-2; TRBD2 is a possible D gene (6 bases). Trimming took off 0 bases at V and 4 bases at J, with 15 bases between the two ends. The CDR3 consists of 17 residues. Looked up from germline, CDR1 is MDHEN and CDR2 is SYDVKM.